These 23 T cell receptor beta chains originate from one sample sequenced in a study of blood T cell repertoires in COVID-19. Here immunoSEQ multiplex PCR was the method, and the copy in TCRdb shows in-frame clones only, minus some. The sample lists 75,000 to 100,000 clones, around 85% seen once, with about 4.3% in the top ten. Sequencing was carried out using peripheral blood. The receptors were sampled from a man aged 60 to 69 with acute or convalescent COVID-19.

This clone was picked up one time. The V gene is TRBV5-1, the J gene TRBJ1-1; 8 bases map to TRBD1. Germline V gene sequence: CDR1 SGHRS, CDR2 YFSETQ. V lost 0 bases, J lost 6 bases, and 7 bases stayed unmatched. This CDR3 contains 15 residues. In DNA, the CDR3 is TGCGCCAGCAGCTTGGGAGTGGACAGGGTTCCTGAAGCTTTCTTT. Translated: CASSLGVDRVPEAFF.

The chain recombines TRBV7-3 with TRBJ2-4; TRBD2 matches at 9 bases. Unmatched junction bases numbered 19, after V lost 2 bases and J lost 2 bases. The CDR3 consists of 21 residues. Germline V gene sequence: CDR1 SGHTA, CDR2 FQGTGA. The CDR3 nucleotides are TGTGCCAGCAGCTTAGATAATGGGACTAGCTACGGGAGGCGGTCCAAAAACATTCAGTACTTC. Its translation is CASSLDNGTSYGRRSKNIQYF.

This chain connects TRBV7-9 to TRBJ1-2, with TRBD1 matching 9 bases. The CDR3 covers 18 residues. Germline CDR1 SEHNR, CDR2 FQNEAQ (reference sequence). J was trimmed by 8 bases and V by 4 bases; bases with no gene match: 20. The CDR3 spells CASSSLPGQGSLMGGYTF. The CDR3 region has the DNA TGTGCCAGCAGCTCGCTACCGGGACAGGGCTCCTTAATGGGGGGCTACACCTTC.

V gene TRBV6-5 combines with J gene TRBJ2-5; no reliable D call. This CDR3 is 15 amino acids long. The germline V gene encodes CDR1 MNHEY and CDR2 SVGAGI. The ends were cut back, 0 bases at V and 4 bases at J, with 12 bases in the middle. CDR3 nucleotides: TGTGCCAGCAGTTACTCATCGCGGTTGCGAGAGACCCAGTACTTC. This encodes CASSYSSRLRETQYF.

The genes are TRBV6-5 and TRBJ2-5, with a possible D match to TRBD1 (6 bases). CDR3 length: 14 residues. Trimming stripped 6 bases from V and 2 bases from J, with 13 bases between. The germline V gene has CDR1 MNHEY and CDR2 SVGAGI. For the CDR3, the DNA is TGTGCCAGCAGATCTCAGGGGCTTCAAGAGACCCAGTACTTC. Residues: CASRSQGLQETQYF.

The V gene is TRBV5-1, the J gene TRBJ1-2; 9 nucleotides agree with TRBD1. V lost 1 base to trimming and J lost 8 bases; unmatched junction nucleotides: 12. CDR3 length equals 16 residues. The germline CDR1 and CDR2 sequences are SGHRS and YFSETQ. The CDR3 DNA follows: TGCGCCAGCAGCTTGACCCCAGGGACAGGGACGGGCGGCTACACCTTC. Amino acid sequence: CASSLTPGTGTGGYTF. Full variable domain (missing parts from reference TRBV5-1 and TRBJ1-2): KAGVTQTPRYLIKTRGQQVTLSCSPISGHRSVSWYQQTPGQGLQFLFEYFSETQRNKGNFPGRFSGRQFSNSRSEMNVSTLELGDSALYLCASSLTPGTGTGGYTFGSGTRLTVV.

The rearrangement joins TRBV7-6 to TRBJ2-1; 11 bases match TRBD2. The CDR3 is made up of 16 amino acids. Unmatched junction bases numbered 12, after V lost 5 bases and J lost 9 bases. Germline V gives CDR1 SGHVS, CDR2 FNYEAQ. CDR3 protein: CASSGRLAGLWGEQFF. CDR3 DNA: TGTGCCAGCAGCGGGAGACTAGCGGGATTGTGGGGTGAGCAGTTCTTC.

The J gene is TRBJ1-1, the V gene TRBV11-3; no clear D. Per germline, CDR1 SGHNT and CDR2 YENEEA. The CDR3 is 15 amino acids. V was cut by 0 bases and J by 5 bases, with 13 bases left in between. The CDR3 loop reads CASSLEYQRGTEAFF. Written as DNA, the CDR3 is TGTGCCAGCAGCTTAGAATACCAGCGAGGGACTGAAGCTTTCTTT.

The V and J genes are TRBV2 and TRBJ2-5; 7 bases match TRBD1. The CDR3 covers 14 residues. V shed 6 bases and J 1 base; nucleotides not matched to a gene: 5. The germline V gene has CDR1 SNHLY and CDR2 FYNNEI. The CDR3 spells CASRAGTAQETQYF. CDR3 nucleotide sequence: TGTGCCAGCAGAGCCGGGACAGCCCAAGAGACCCAGTACTTC.

This chain joins TRBV7-8 and TRBJ1-5; 7 bases fit TRBD1. The germline V gene has CDR1 SGHVS and CDR2 FQNEAQ. V dropped 1 base and J dropped 3; count of bases not matched to a gene: 6. This CDR3 comprises 16 residues. The CDR3 DNA follows: TGTGCCAGCAGCTTAGAGGGGGCGGTCTACAATCAGCCCCAGCATTTT. Protein sequence: CASSLEGAVYNQPQHF.

This clone has just one count. The gene calls are TRBV6-5 and TRBJ1-5; 7 positions match TRBD1. CDR3 length: 14 residues. With V trimmed by 5 bases and J by 9 bases, 10 bases remained unmatched. Germline values: CDR1 MNHEY, CDR2 SVGAGI. CDR3 nucleotide sequence: TGTGCCAGCAGTCTACGGACAGGCGTTCGGCCCCAGCATTTT. Translated, it gives CASSLRTGVRPQHF.

V is TRBV3-1 (or the pseudogene TRBV3-2) and J is TRBJ1-2; TRBD1 matches at 9 bases. The CDR3 runs 15 residues. Germline assignment: CDR1 LGHDT and CDR2 YNNKEL (reference sequence). Germline trimming cut 10 bases from V and 5 bases from J; bases unmatched to any gene: 14. The CDR3 nucleotides are TGTGCCACCAAACCCCCGGGACAGGGTAGTTATGGCTACACCTTC. Its translation: CATKPPGQGSYGYTF.

CDR3 DNA sequence: TGTGCCAGCAGCGTAGCGGGGTCTGGGGCCAACGTCCTGACTTTC. It specifies CASSVAGSGANVLTF. The gene calls are TRBV9 and TRBJ2-6, with a tentative D call TRBD2 (5 bases). The germline CDR1 and CDR2 sequences are SGDLS and YYNGEE. V was trimmed by 0 bases and J by 1 base, leaving 5 bases between them. The CDR3 sequence is 15 residues long.

The rearrangement links TRBV16 to TRBJ1-4; tentative D call: TRBD1 (5 bases). V lost 3 bases and J 0 bases, leaving 20 bases between the germline ends. Germline CDR1 and CDR2: KGHSY and FQNENV. This CDR3 comprises 19 residues. CDR3 loop: CASSHLHWGVTATNEKLFF. The CDR3 DNA sequence: TGTGCCAGCAGCCATCTGCATTGGGGGGTTACTGCAACTAATGAAAAACTGTTTTTT.

This clone occurred once. This rearrangement joins TRBV28 to TRBJ1-1; possible D gene TRBD1, 6 bases. The germline V gene has CDR1 MDHEN and CDR2 SYDVKM. This CDR3 comprises 16 residues. The ends were cut back, 5 bases at V and 1 base at J, with 17 bases in the middle. CDR3 loop: CASSLAGGGGNTEAFF. CDR3 nucleotides: TGTGCCAGCAGTCTCGCCGGGGGAGGGGGGAACACTGAAGCTTTCTTT.

This chain uses TRBV19 with TRBJ1-5, with D maybe TRBD1 (5 bases). Trimming took off 3 bases at V and 7 bases at J, with 16 bases between the two ends. The CDR3 spans 15 residues. Germline-derived CDR1 and CDR2 are LNHDA and SQIVND (reference sequence). As DNA, the CDR3 is TGTGCCAGTAGTATTTTTGTGGCAGGGCCCCAGCCCCAGCATTTT. Protein: CASSIFVAGPQPQHF.

V is TRBV19 and J is TRBJ1-2, with 8 positions matching TRBD1. Germline-derived CDR1 and CDR2 are LNHDA and SQIVND (reference sequence). The CDR3 runs 12 residues. J was trimmed by 4 bases and V by 8 bases; bases with no gene match: 3. The CDR3 DNA follows: TGTGCCAGTCGGACAGGGACCTATGGCTACACCTTC. Protein sequence: CASRTGTYGYTF.

V usage is TRBV27 and J usage is TRBJ2-2; maybe TRBD2 (6 bases). This CDR3 contains 14 residues. Trimming shortened V by 5 bases and J by 6 bases, and 13 bases separated the two germline ends. CDR1 is MNHEY, CDR2 SMNVEV, per germline (reference sequence). Here the CDR3 reads CASSRLDRPGELFF. The DNA of the CDR3 is TGTGCCAGCAGTCGACTAGATCGACCCGGGGAGCTGTTTTTT.

V and J are TRBV11-3 and TRBJ1-1; 9 nucleotides match TRBD1. The germline V gene has CDR1 SGHNT and CDR2 YENEEA. The trim removed 2 bases at V and 3 bases at J, leaving 10 bases unmatched. This CDR3 is 17 amino acids long. The CDR3 bases are TGTGCCAGCAGCTTACCACAGGGGGCTGATTGGGACACTGAAGCTTTCTTT. Encoded protein: CASSLPQGADWDTEAFF.

V is TRBV28 and J is TRBJ1-2; 7 nucleotides align to TRBD1. With 7 bases clipped from V and 1 base from J, the junction kept 12 bases outside the gene matches. This CDR3 has 16 amino acids. Germline V gives CDR1 MDHEN, CDR2 SYDVKM. CDR3 nucleotides: TGTGCCAGCACCTTGGGGCAGGGGGTTGGTAACTATGGCTACACCTTC. This sequence encodes CASTLGQGVGNYGYTF.

The V and J genes are TRBV7-2 and TRBJ1-2; tentative D call: TRBD1 (6 bases). Germline V CDR1 and CDR2: SGHTA, FQGNSA. The V gene lost 5 bases and the J gene lost 5 bases, with 21 bases spanning the gap. This CDR3 has 16 residues. Here the CDR3 DNA reads TGTGCCAGCAGCGTTAATCCCGGGACACGCGTTTATGGCTACACCTTC. Protein sequence: CASSVNPGTRVYGYTF.

V and J are TRBV4-3 and TRBJ2-2; the match to TRBD1 covers 7 bases. Unmatched junction bases numbered 9, after V lost 4 bases and J lost 1 base. The CDR3 has 17 residues. In germline, CDR1 is LGHNA, CDR2 YSLEER. CDR3 in DNA: TGCGCCAGCAGCCCCTTTGCCGGGACAGAGAACACCGGGGAGCTGTTTTTT. Its protein is CASSPFAGTENTGELFF.

The chain couples TRBV6-6 to TRBJ2-1; D is perhaps TRBD1 (6 bases). This CDR3 is built from 13 residues. V gave up 7 bases and J gave up 7 bases, with 14 bases separating them. Germline loops: CDR1 MNHNY, CDR2 SVGAGI (reference sequence). CDR3 sequence reads: CASNLQGFNEQFF. The CDR3 DNA reads TGTGCCAGCAACCTACAGGGTTTTAATGAGCAGTTCTTC.